A single sample is the source of the 8 T cell receptor beta chains below, sequenced in a study of graft-versus-host responses after intestinal transplantation. Assay: immunoSEQ multiplex PCR; the TCRdb copy retains only in-frame clones and omits some. The table records tens of thousands of clones, roughly 80% of them present only once. This material consisted of PBMCs, taken approximately 1,000 days after transplant. Source of these receptors: a human patient who received an intestinal transplant, so some T cells may come from the graft donor.

V and J are TRBV6-9 and TRBJ1-3; tentatively, D is TRBD1 (6 bases). CDR3 length: 15 amino acids. Trimming pared 5 bases from V and 7 bases from J, leaving 18 bases between. Germline V lookup: CDR1 MNHGY, CDR2 SVAAGI. CDR3 sequence: CASSRGTLGENTIYF. CDR3 sequence (DNA): TGTGCCAGCAGTCGCGGGACACTGGGGGAGAACACCATATATTTT.

The rearrangement uses TRBV6-5 and TRBJ1-6; 7 positions match TRBD1. This CDR3 has 15 amino acids. V dropped 0 bases and J dropped 10; count of bases not matched to a gene: 6. The V gene's germline CDR1 is MNHEY and CDR2 SVGAGI. In DNA form, the CDR3 reads TGTGCCAGCAGTTACTCCCATACAGGGGCGTCACCCCTCCACTTT. This gives the protein CASSYSHTGASPLHF.

This clone was seen a handful of times. The chain links TRBV18 to TRBJ1-5, with D possibly being TRBD1 (5 bases). V lost 3 bases, J lost 6 bases, and 12 bases lay in between. The CDR3 sequence is 14 residues long. The germline gives CDR1 KGHSH, CDR2 LQKENI. The CDR3 region is CASSPDGGFQPQHF. The DNA of the CDR3 is TGTGCCAGCTCACCGGACGGGGGATTTCAGCCCCAGCATTTT. Full variable domain (missing parts from reference TRBV18 and TRBJ1-5): NAGVMQNPRHLVRRRGQEARLRCSPMKGHSHVYWYRQLPEEGLKFMVYLQKENIIDESGMPKERFSAEFPKEGPSILRIQQVVRGDSAAYFCASSPDGGFQPQHFGDGTRLSIL.

This clone appeared a few times. The rearrangement links TRBV15 to TRBJ2-5; 7 bases match TRBD1. J gave up 4 bases and V 5 bases, and 10 bases lay outside the gene matches. Germline V gives CDR1 LNHNV, CDR2 YYDKDF (reference sequence). The CDR3 is 15 amino acids. The CDR3 is CATSADRVKGETQYF. The CDR3 nucleotides are TGTGCCACCAGCGCCGACAGGGTCAAGGGAGAGACCCAGTACTTC.

V and J are TRBV4-1 and TRBJ2-2; D perhaps matches TRBD2 (6 bases). The V and J ends lost 3 bases and 4 bases respectively, with 15 bases between them. The CDR3 totals 16 residues. Germline V CDR1 and CDR2: MGHRA, YSYEKL. CDR3 region: CASSHELGTSTGELFF. In nucleotides, the CDR3 is TGCGCCAGCAGCCATGAACTCGGGACTTCCACCGGGGAGCTGTTTTTT.

To note about this clone: The sample carries other DNA sequences with the same CDR3. The gene calls are TRBV5-4 and TRBJ1-3; TRBD1 is a possible D gene (5 bases). The CDR3 totals 14 residues. The germline V and J ends were trimmed by 0 bases and 2 bases, with 6 bases remaining between them. Per the germline V gene, CDR1 is SGHNT and CDR2 is YYREEE (reference sequence). The CDR3 sequence: CASSLEGPGNTIYF. The DNA of the CDR3 is TGTGCCAGCAGCTTGGAGGGGCCTGGAAACACCATATATTTT.

This clone was observed a handful of times. This chain connects TRBV30 to TRBJ1-1, with D unclear. V gave up 0 bases and J gave up 7 bases, with 9 bases separating them. The CDR3 totals 12 residues. Germline CDR1 and CDR2: GTSNPN and SVGIG (reference sequence). CDR3 loop: CAWSVSGFEAFF. The CDR3, as DNA: TGTGCCTGGAGTGTGTCGGGGTTTGAAGCTTTCTTT.

This rearrangement joins TRBV18 to TRBJ1-6; TRBD1 agrees at 7 bases. The CDR3 loop spans 13 amino acids. J gave up 12 bases and V 3 bases, and 5 bases lay outside the gene matches. In germline, CDR1 is KGHSH, CDR2 LQKENI. Here the CDR3 DNA reads TGTGCCAGCTCACCTGGGACAGAAGAACCCCTCCACTTT. Encoded protein: CASSPGTEEPLHF.